This T cell receptor (beta chain) came from a study of T cell responses to AZD1222 COVID-19 vaccine. Overall study findings and caveats: Spike-specific TCR breadth and depth grew following two AZD1222 doses. Unmutated variant regions are reportedly targeted by nearly half of spike-specific TCRs. Most donors were white British, females outnumbered males, and clonal diversity was possibly underestimated. No day 14 peak samples; only post-peak repertoires were characterized.

CDR3 length: 13 amino acids. V was trimmed by 3 bases and J by 7 bases, leaving 7 bases between them. Germline CDR1 SNHLY, CDR2 FYNNEI. In the case of this clone: Its specificity is not known. The same CDR3 can be traced to other DNA sequences in this sample.

TCRdb keeps only in-frame clones here, not all; method: immunoSEQ multiplex PCR. The table has 150,000 to 250,000 clones, approximately 89% seen once. The sequence was collected from an adult who received the AZD1222 COVID-19 vaccine. The input for sequencing was peripheral blood, taken 28 days after the second AZD1222 dose. The chain employs TRBV2 and TRBJ1-6; D is ambiguous. The CDR3 sequence: CASSDWENSPLHF. DNA of the CDR3: TGTGCCAGCAGTGATTGGGAAAATTCACCCCTCCACTTT. The whole variable domain, remainder taken from reference TRBV2 and TRBJ1-6, is EPEVTQTPSHQVTQMGQEVILRCVPISNHLYFYWYRQILGQKVEFLVSFYNNEISEKSEIFDDQFSVERPDGSNFTLKIRSTKLEDSAMYFCASSDWENSPLHFGNGTRLTVT.